This T cell receptor (beta chain) was profiled in a study of blood T cell repertoires in COVID-19. Study in general: Acute and convalescent COVID-19 samples came from the United States, Italy and Spain. From T cells, B-cell-depleted T cells, or PBMCs came the material, which was cDNA or gDNA.

In the original analysis: Using reference gene primer amplification, nucleated cell counts were estimated. Clones were read by immunoSEQ multiplex PCR, and TCRdb kept only the in-frame ones, dropping some. That table furnishes V, J and clone size, whereas the DNA furnished D and trimming. The table includes around 69,000 clones, nearly 85% detected once. This clone was recorded once. Germline V gene data show CDR1 as SGHRS and CDR2 as YFSETQ. This CDR3 region has 16 residues. V was trimmed by 0 bases and J by 0 bases, leaving 10 bases between them. This chain connects TRBV5-1 to TRBJ1-3; D is unresolved. The receptor was derived from a woman aged 55-70 years with acute or convalescent COVID-19. Sequencing was done on a sample of peripheral blood. CDR3 DNA: TGCGCCAGCAGCTTGGATGGAGGGCACTCTGGAAACACCATATATTTT. Its translation: CASSLDGGHSGNTIYF. The whole variable domain, remainder taken from reference TRBV5-1 and TRBJ1-3, is KAGVTQTPRYLIKTRGQQVTLSCSPISGHRSVSWYQQTPGQGLQFLFEYFSETQRNKGNFPGRFSGRQFSNSRSEMNVSTLELGDSALYLCASSLDGGHSGNTIYFGEGSWLTVV.